One sample yielded the 19 T cell receptor beta chains listed below, sequenced in a study of blood T cell repertoires in COVID-19. Measured with immunoSEQ multiplex PCR; TCRdb has only the in-frame clones, and not every one. The table records approximately 94,000 clones, approximately 80% of them present only once. The sample taken for sequencing was peripheral blood. These TCRs come from a woman in her 70s with acute or convalescent COVID-19.

The genes are TRBV19 and TRBJ1-5; no clear D. The V gene's germline CDR1 is LNHDA and CDR2 SQIVND (reference sequence). The CDR3 runs 12 residues. Trimming stripped 5 bases from V and 7 bases from J, with 9 bases between. This chain's CDR3 is CASSSRYQPQHF. The DNA of the CDR3 is TGTGCCAGTAGTTCGCGATACCAGCCCCAGCATTTT.

This chain uses TRBV5-4 with TRBJ2-4, with 8 bases fitting TRBD1. The CDR3 is 13 amino acids. V shed 2 bases, J shed 6 bases, and the junction held 1 base outside the gene matches. CDR1 and CDR2 (germline): SGHNT, YYREEE (reference sequence). The CDR3 here is CASSFTGGNIQYF. The CDR3 bases are TGTGCCAGCAGCTTTACAGGGGGAAACATTCAGTACTTC. Variable domain in full (rest from reference TRBV5-4 and TRBJ2-4): ETGVTQSPTHLIKTRGQQVTLRCSSQSGHNTVSWYQQALGQGPQFIFQYYREEENGRGNFPPRFSGLQFPNYSSELNVNALELDDSALYLCASSFTGGNIQYFGAGTRLSVL.

The CDR3 DNA sequence: TGTGCCTGGAGACCGCGCTCGATTAACTATGGCTACACCTTC. It encodes CAWRPRSINYGYTF. This chain joins TRBV30 and TRBJ1-2, with no clear D. CDR1 and CDR2 (germline): GTSNPN, SVGIG (reference sequence). Trimming removed 3 bases from V and 1 base from J, with 12 bases in between. The CDR3 contains 14 residues.

This clone was observed a single time. The sample contains more than one DNA sequence encoding this CDR3. The chain couples TRBV5-1 to TRBJ1-1; 9 nucleotides align to TRBD1. The CDR3 is made up of 14 amino acids. V was pared by 0 bases and J by 7 bases, with 4 bases of the junction left unmatched. Germline CDR1 and CDR2: SGHRS and YFSETQ. CDR3 residues: CASSLDTGGDEAFF. The CDR3 DNA reads as TGCGCCAGCAGCTTGGATACAGGGGGCGATGAAGCTTTCTTT.

Of note for this clone: Different DNA sequences within this sample yield the same CDR3. This chain connects TRBV6-5 to TRBJ2-2; a weak D match, TRBD1 (5 bases). Germline values: CDR1 MNHEY, CDR2 SVGAGI. The CDR3 runs to 14 residues. V was clipped by 7 bases and J by 2 bases, with 11 bases between them. The CDR3 reads CASTRTTNTGELFF. CDR3 bases: TGTGCCAGCACAAGGACAACTAACACCGGGGAGCTGTTTTTT.

The chain has TRBV27 and TRBJ2-3; the match to TRBD2 covers 11 bases. Germline V CDR1 and CDR2: MNHEY, SMNVEV (reference sequence). The CDR3 is 15 residues long. Losses at the gene ends were 6 bases for V and 2 bases for J; bases not matched to a gene: 4. Here the CDR3 DNA reads TGTGCCAGCAGGGGACTAGCGGAAGTCACAGATACGCAGTATTTT. Encoded protein: CASRGLAEVTDTQYF.

This clone was seen a handful of times. The chain combines TRBV11-2 with TRBJ2-2; no definite D call. CDR1 and CDR2 (germline): SGHAT, FQNNGV. The CDR3 is made up of 14 amino acids. Trimming stripped 1 base from V and 5 bases from J, with 8 bases between. The DNA for the CDR3 is TGTGCCAGCAGCTTAGGGCCCCTGACCGGGGAGCTGTTTTTT. This encodes CASSLGPLTGELFF. The whole variable domain, remainder taken from reference TRBV11-2 and TRBJ2-2, is EAGVAQSPRYKIIEKRQSVAFWCNPISGHATLYWYQQILGQGPKLLIQFQNNGVVDDSQLPKDRFSAERLKGVDSTLKIQPAKLEDSAVYLCASSLGPLTGELFFGEGSRLTVL.

This chain connects TRBV4-1 to TRBJ1-5; D is uncertain. Germline V gene data show CDR1 as MGHRA and CDR2 as YSYEKL. The CDR3 totals 17 residues. With 0 bases removed from V and 0 bases from J, the gap between germline ends came to 12 bases. The CDR3 reads CASSQELADYSNQPQHF. DNA for the CDR3: TGCGCCAGCAGCCAAGAACTAGCAGACTATAGCAATCAGCCCCAGCATTTT.

This clone was counted a few times. The chain employs TRBV12-5 and TRBJ1-1; D gene unclear. The germline V gene has CDR1 LGHNT and CDR2 FRNRAP. Trimming removed 4 bases from V and 9 bases from J, with 18 bases in between. The CDR3 length is 14 residues. The CDR3 DNA sequence: TGTGCTAGTGGTTCCGAAGGAGTGGTAGGTAAAGCTTTCTTT. Residues: CASGSEGVVGKAFF.

This chain uses TRBV5-1 with TRBJ2-2; 10 bases match TRBD2. Trimming cost V 2 bases and J 2 bases; bases outside gene matches: 3. The CDR3 is 16 amino acids. Germline CDR1 and CDR2: SGHRS and YFSETQ. This CDR3 reads CASSFLAGANTGELFF. The CDR3 DNA reads as TGCGCCAGCAGCTTTCTAGCGGGGGCCAACACCGGGGAGCTGTTTTTT.

The gene calls are TRBV10-3 and TRBJ2-7, with TRBD1 as a possible D gene (6 bases). The V end lost 9 bases, the J end lost 2 bases, and 17 bases lay between the germline ends. The CDR3 has 14 residues. CDR1 ENHRY and CDR2 SYGVKD come from the germline V gene. The CDR3 loop reads CAIRIQGSTYEQYF. The CDR3 bases are TGTGCCATAAGGATCCAGGGGAGCACCTACGAGCAGTACTTC.

This clone was seen once. The V call is TRBV5-1, the J call TRBJ1-6; the D gene is possibly TRBD1 (6 bases). The V gene's germline CDR1 is SGHRS and CDR2 YFSETQ. The CDR3 totals 15 residues. Deletions cut 4 bases from V and 7 bases from J, with 15 bases between. CDR3 sequence: CASSIGTPQNSPLHF. In nucleotides, the CDR3 is TGCGCCAGCAGCATAGGGACACCACAAAATTCACCCCTCCACTTT.

This clone is a singleton in its sample. The gene calls are TRBV5-6 and TRBJ2-3, with 7 nucleotides matching TRBD1. The J segment lost 2 bases and the V segment lost 1 base, leaving 7 bases of the junction unmatched. The CDR3 runs 16 residues. Germline V gene data show CDR1 as SGHDT and CDR2 as YYEEEE. The CDR3 region has the DNA TGTGCCAGCAGCTTGCTGGGACAGAGCGACACAGATACGCAGTATTTT. It translates to CASSLLGQSDTDTQYF. Drawing the rest from reference TRBV5-6 and TRBJ2-3, the complete variable domain is DAGVTQSPTHLIKTRGQQVTLRCSPKSGHDTVSWYQQALGQGPQFIFQYYEEEERQRGNFPDRFSGHQFPNYSSELNVNALLLGDSALYLCASSLLGQSDTDTQYFGPGTRLTVL.

This chain connects TRBV29-1 to TRBJ2-7; D perhaps matches TRBD1 (6 bases). Trimming cost V 4 bases and J 4 bases, with 14 bases left between them. Germline V gene lookup returns CDR1 SQVTM and CDR2 ANQGSEA. The CDR3 is 13 amino acids. Here the CDR3 reads CSVGSTGQYEQYF. As DNA, the CDR3 is TGCAGCGTTGGGTCAACAGGGCAATACGAGCAGTACTTC.

The chain employs TRBV12-3 or TRBV12-4 and TRBJ1-4; 8 bases agree with TRBD1. This CDR3 has 12 amino acids. V shed 5 bases, J shed 14 bases, and the junction held 7 bases outside the gene matches. CDR3: CASSEGQGKLFF. CDR3 in DNA: TGTGCCAGCAGTGAAGGACAGGGAAAGCTGTTTTTT.

This chain uses TRBV11-2 with TRBJ1-2; 8 nucleotides line up with TRBD1. V gave up 6 bases and J gave up 4 bases; unmatched junction bases: 4. The CDR3 consists of 13 residues. Looked up from germline, CDR1 is SGHAT and CDR2 is FQNNGV. CDR3 residues: CASREDRVYGYTF. CDR3 nucleotides: TGTGCCAGCAGGGAGGACAGGGTCTATGGCTACACCTTC.

The chain recombines TRBV7-2 with TRBJ2-6, with D possibly TRBD2 on 7 matching bases. The length of the CDR3 is 19 residues. Germline V gene lookup returns CDR1 SGHTA and CDR2 FQGNSA. V dropped 2 bases and J dropped 2 bases, with 19 bases sitting between them. The CDR3 sequence: CASSLPIGRGGAGANVLTF. The CDR3 nucleotides are TGTGCCAGCAGCTTACCGATTGGAAGAGGGGGGGCTGGGGCCAACGTCCTGACTTTC.

The chain uses TRBV3-1 (or the pseudogene TRBV3-2) and TRBJ1-2; D might be TRBD1 (6 bases). Per germline, CDR1 LGHDT and CDR2 YNNKEL (reference sequence). The CDR3 is made up of 13 amino acids. The ends were cut back, 3 bases at V and 13 bases at J, with 18 bases in the middle. The chain's CDR3 is CASSHETRGRITF. The CDR3 nucleotides are TGTGCCAGCAGCCACGAGACCAGGGGCCGGATCACCTTC.

The chain carries TRBV5-4 and TRBJ1-2; D might be TRBD1 (6 bases). This CDR3 is 15 amino acids long. The V gene lost 4 bases and the J gene lost 5 bases, with 18 bases spanning the gap. Looked up from germline, CDR1 is SGHNT and CDR2 is YYREEE (reference sequence). CDR3 sequence reads: CASSAGAGDQYGYTF. In DNA form, the CDR3 reads TGTGCCAGCAGCGCGGGCGCAGGGGACCAATATGGCTACACCTTC.